This note documents a single T cell receptor (beta chain) sequence. Its antigen is undetermined. The source of the sample is a study of T cell responses to AZD1222 COVID-19 vaccine. Study conclusions and caveats: Sampling that yielded the repertoires occurred only after the peak T cell response.

This CDR3 is 16 amino acids long. The germline gives CDR1 MNHEY, CDR2 SVGEGT. V trimming: 4 bases; J trimming: 4 bases; junction bases outside the gene matches: 8. Sequencing used immunoSEQ multiplex PCR; TCRdb keeps in-frame clones, though not all of them. The sample has about 130,000 clones, about 90% seen once. The V and J genes are TRBV6-2 or TRBV6-3 and TRBJ1-2, with TRBD1 matching over 11 bases. This receptor was obtained from an adult in good health. This specimen was peripheral blood, taken on day 0 of MenACWY control vaccination. CDR3 region: CASSSVSGQGAYGYTF. In nucleotides, the CDR3 is TGTGCCAGCAGTTCTGTCTCCGGACAGGGGGCCTATGGCTACACCTTC.